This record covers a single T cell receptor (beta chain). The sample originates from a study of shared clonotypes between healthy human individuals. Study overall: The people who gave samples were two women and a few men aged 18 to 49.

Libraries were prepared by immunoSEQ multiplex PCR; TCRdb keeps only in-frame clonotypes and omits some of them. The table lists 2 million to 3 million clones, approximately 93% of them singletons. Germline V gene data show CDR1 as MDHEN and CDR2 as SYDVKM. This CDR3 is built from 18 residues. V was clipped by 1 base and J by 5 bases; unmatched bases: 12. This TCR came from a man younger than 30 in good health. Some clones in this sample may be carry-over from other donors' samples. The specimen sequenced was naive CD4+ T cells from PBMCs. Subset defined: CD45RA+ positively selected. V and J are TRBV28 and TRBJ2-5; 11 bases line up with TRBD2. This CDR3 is CASSLLGGSGRAGETQYF. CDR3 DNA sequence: TGTGCCAGCAGTTTATTGGGTGGTAGCGGGAGGGCCGGGGAGACCCAGTACTTC.